This T cell receptor beta chain was sequenced in a study of graft-versus-host responses after intestinal transplantation. Regarding the study as a whole: An association linked early post-transplant HvG declines with peak circulating GvH clone levels.

In the case of this clone: Its antigen is undetermined.

Sequencing was performed with immunoSEQ multiplex PCR; in TCRdb, only in-frame clones are kept and a portion is missing. The sample lists about 94,000 clones, over 75% occurring once. This CDR3 region has 14 residues. V gave up 2 bases and J gave up 6 bases, with 12 bases separating them. Looked up from germline, CDR1 is MNHEY and CDR2 is SVGAGI. This TCR came from a human donor who received an intestinal transplant. The gene calls are TRBV6-5 and TRBJ2-3; D unresolved. The sequences come from unstimulated CD8+ T cells sorted from spleen or lymph node cells, collected before intestinal transplant. The CDR3 spells CASSYAARADTQYF. For the CDR3, the DNA is TGTGCCAGCAGTTACGCGGCTAGAGCCGATACGCAGTATTTT.